These 26 T cell receptor beta chains were all obtained from the same sample, sequenced in a study of blood T cell repertoires in COVID-19 (dated by TCRdb to about 2020). The receptor library was made with the immunoSEQ multiplex PCR assay. Sourced from immuneACCESS, this table was stored by TCRdb with only in-frame sequences that have V and J called. A share of the clones is absent; for the studies checked, an unresolved V gene accounts for under half, and the remainder has no known explanation. Present in this sample are about 300,000 clones, about 90% of which were seen just once. In total, the top ten clones hold approximately 2.9% of the sample. The sample comprised PBMCs or T cells enriched from blood (not recorded which). The receptors were gathered from a woman between 50 and 59 years old who had been exposed to COVID-19.

The V and J genes are TRBV7-6 and TRBJ2-1, with D tentatively TRBD1 (7 bases). Trimming stripped 1 base from V and 4 bases from J, with 17 bases between. Germline V CDR1 and CDR2: SGHVS, FNYEAQ. This CDR3 has 17 amino acids. The CDR3 reads CASSLERGQRVYNEQFF. DNA for the CDR3: TGTGCCAGCAGCTTAGAGAGGGGACAGCGGGTTTACAATGAGCAGTTCTTC. Based on the CDR3 plus reference TRBV7-6 and TRBJ2-1, the full variable domain is GAGVSQSPRYKVTKRGQDVALRCDPISGHVSLYWYRQALGQGPEFLTYFNYEAQQDKSGLPNDRFSAERPEGSISTLTIQRTEQRDSAMYRCASSLERGQRVYNEQFFGPGTRLTVL.

This chain joins TRBV4-1 and TRBJ1-1, with D perhaps matching TRBD1 (6 bases). With 3 bases removed from V and 2 bases from J, the gap between germline ends came to 16 bases. The CDR3 extends over 16 amino acids. CDR1 is MGHRA and CDR2 is YSYEKL in the germline V gene. CDR3 sequence: CASSHYVTGTNTEAFF. In DNA form, the CDR3 reads TGCGCCAGCAGCCATTACGTCACCGGGACAAACACTGAAGCTTTCTTT.

The chain has TRBV2 and TRBJ2-1; 10 nucleotides align to TRBD2. The CDR3 has 17 residues. Germline values: CDR1 SNHLY, CDR2 FYNNEI. The junction had 7 bases not matched to a gene; V was cut back by 3 bases and J by 2 bases. The CDR3 is CASSDGVAGGTYNEQFF. The CDR3 region has the DNA TGTGCCAGCAGTGATGGTGTAGCGGGGGGTACCTACAATGAGCAGTTCTTC.

The J gene is TRBJ1-1, the V gene TRBV11-2; D is ambiguous. V shed 8 bases and J shed 1 base, with 14 bases lying between them. Looked up from germline, CDR1 is SGHAT and CDR2 is FQNNGV. The CDR3 runs 14 residues. The CDR3 nucleotides read TGTGCCAGCTCCCTCGGAGGATGGAACACTGAAGCTTTCTTT. Translated, it gives CASSLGGWNTEAFF.

This chain links TRBV13 with TRBJ1-2, with 9 bases lining up with TRBD1. The CDR3 consists of 15 residues. The junction had 7 bases not matched to a gene; V was cut back by 0 bases and J by 8 bases. The germline gives CDR1 PRHDT, CDR2 FYEKMQ (reference sequence). As DNA, the CDR3 is TGTGCCAGCAGCTTAGGGGACAGGGGTCTTATGGGCTACACCTTC. This encodes CASSLGDRGLMGYTF.

The chain joins TRBV28 to TRBJ1-1, with D maybe TRBD1 (5 bases). V was pared by 6 bases and J by 5 bases, with 13 bases between. In germline, CDR1 is MDHEN, CDR2 SYDVKM. CDR3 length: 13 residues. CDR3 nucleotides: TGTGCCAGCAGGGTGTCACGGGGGACTGAAGCTTTCTTT. It translates to CASRVSRGTEAFF.

A few counts support this clone. J is TRBJ2-1 and V is TRBV5-6; TRBD2 is a possible D gene (6 bases). Germline CDR1 SGHDT, CDR2 YYEEEE. The CDR3 has 15 residues. The V gene lost 3 bases and the J gene lost 2 bases, with 12 bases spanning the gap. CDR3 DNA sequence: TGTGCCAGCAGCTACGGGACTCGGACCTACAATGAGCAGTTCTTC. This gives the protein CASSYGTRTYNEQFF.

The gene calls are TRBV10-3 and TRBJ1-1, with a tentative D call TRBD1 (6 bases). The CDR3 length is 15 residues. Trimming took 5 bases from V and 4 from J, leaving 17 bases between them. The germline V gene encodes CDR1 ENHRY and CDR2 SYGVKD. CDR3 DNA sequence: TGTGCCATCAGTAGGGGGGGTGAGTTTGGCACTGAAGCTTTCTTT. Translated: CAISRGGEFGTEAFF.

This sequence joins TRBV6-7 and TRBJ1-5; 9 bases are shared with TRBD1. TRBV6-7 carries the ORF label, with uncertain function. V lost 4 bases, J lost 2 bases, and 3 bases stayed unmatched. CDR3 size: 15 residues. The DNA of the CDR3 is TGTGCCAGCAGTTTACGACAGGGGGGCAATCAGCCCCAGCATTTT. Protein product: CASSLRQGGNQPQHF.

The chain carries TRBV5-1 and TRBJ2-1, with 15 bases lining up with TRBD2. CDR1 is SGHRS and CDR2 is YFSETQ in the germline V gene. The CDR3 covers 15 residues. Losses at the gene ends were 3 bases for V and 6 bases for J; bases not matched to a gene: 1. Written as DNA, the CDR3 is TGCGCCAGCAGCTCGGGACTAGCGGGGGGCAATGAGCAGTTCTTC. The encoded protein is CASSSGLAGGNEQFF.

This clone has only a few counts. The rearrangement links TRBV3-1 (or the pseudogene TRBV3-2) to TRBJ2-1, with D tentatively TRBD1 (6 bases). The CDR3 covers 15 residues. Germline CDR1 LGHDT, CDR2 YNNKEL (reference sequence). Trimming cost V 0 bases and J 1 base, with 7 bases left between them. CDR3 sequence: CASSQDTGSYNEQFF. The CDR3, as DNA: TGTGCCAGCAGCCAAGACACAGGGTCCTACAATGAGCAGTTCTTC.

This chain links TRBV12-2 with TRBJ1-2. TRBV12-2 is classified as a pseudogene. CDR3 length: 13 amino acids. CDR3 protein: CASRLEAGYGYTF. CDR3 nucleotide sequence: TGTGCAAGTCGCCTTGAGGCGGGCTATGGCTACACCTTC.

This chain uses TRBV24-1 with TRBJ1-2; D is unresolved. Trimming cost V 1 base and J 5 bases, with 7 bases left between them. The CDR3 is 13 amino acids. Germline V gene lookup returns CDR1 KGHDR and CDR2 SFDVKD. The DNA for the CDR3 is TGTGCCACCAGTGATTTTCGGGGATATGGCTACACCTTC. As protein: CATSDFRGYGYTF.

The rearrangement joins TRBV3-1 (or the pseudogene TRBV3-2) to TRBJ2-5, with D unclear. The CDR3 sequence is 12 residues long. Looked up from germline, CDR1 is LGHDT and CDR2 is YNNKEL (reference sequence). The V end was cut by 1 base, the J end by 5 bases, with 5 bases between. CDR3 nucleotide sequence: TGTGCCAGCAGCCAAGGGCCTGAGACCCAGTACTTC. Its translation: CASSQGPETQYF.

Remarks on this clone: This CDR3 is also generated by other DNA sequences in the sample. The V call is TRBV27, the J call TRBJ1-3, with D uncertain. The CDR3 has 14 amino acids. The germline CDR1 and CDR2 sequences are MNHEY and SMNVEV (reference sequence). Trimming took off 6 bases at V and 0 bases at J, with 9 bases between the two ends. Written as DNA, the CDR3 is TGTGCCAGCAGCCTCCGGGGCTCTGGAAACACCATATATTTT. Translation gives CASSLRGSGNTIYF.

This clone was found once. The CDR3 reads CASSMRSGGNTDTQYF. The CDR3 DNA follows: TGTGCCAGCAGCATGCGTAGCGGGGGGAACACAGATACGCAGTATTTT. The chain combines TRBV3-1 (or the pseudogene TRBV3-2) with TRBJ2-3, with 10 bases fitting TRBD2. This CDR3 is built from 16 residues. V lost 5 bases to trimming and J lost 2 bases; unmatched junction nucleotides: 7. In germline, CDR1 is LGHDT, CDR2 YNNKEL (reference sequence).

This chain links TRBV6-5 with TRBJ1-5; 7 bases match TRBD1. The CDR3 contains 15 residues. Germline loops: CDR1 MNHEY, CDR2 SVGAGI. V gave up 1 base and J gave up 4 bases; unmatched junction bases: 4. CDR3 nucleotides: TGTGCCAGCAGTTACTTAGGGGGCGGTAATCAGCCCCAGCATTTT. Translation gives CASSYLGGGNQPQHF.

The chain couples TRBV5-8 to TRBJ2-1; 15 bases align to TRBD2. The CDR3 spans 14 residues. The V segment lost 2 bases and the J segment 10 bases; nucleotides outside the gene matches: 1. Germline V gene sequence: CDR1 SGHTS, CDR2 YDEGEE. CDR3 DNA: TGTGCCAGCAGCTTAGGGACTAGCGGGGGGGAGCAGTTCTTC. Amino acids: CASSLGTSGGEQFF.

The rearrangement uses TRBV14 and TRBJ2-1; D gene ambiguous. The CDR3 has 14 residues. The V end was cut by 2 bases, the J end by 5 bases, with 10 bases between. From germline, CDR1 is SGHDN and CDR2 FVKESK. CDR3 sequence: CASSQTAAHNEQFF. The DNA of the CDR3 is TGTGCCAGCAGCCAAACCGCGGCACACAATGAGCAGTTCTTC.

This sequence joins TRBV3-1 (or the pseudogene TRBV3-2) and TRBJ1-1, with D possibly being TRBD1 (6 bases). V lost 1 base to trimming and J lost 4 bases, with 7 bases between them. The V gene's germline CDR1 is LGHDT and CDR2 YNNKEL (reference sequence). CDR3 size: 13 residues. The CDR3 nucleotides read TGTGCCAGCAGCCAAGTGGGGGCCACTGAAGCTTTCTTT. Translated, it gives CASSQVGATEAFF.

The rearrangement links TRBV7-2 to TRBJ2-7; tentative D call: TRBD1 (6 bases). This CDR3 has 15 amino acids. Trimming took 1 base from V and 4 from J, leaving 14 bases between them. The germline gives CDR1 SGHTA, CDR2 FQGNSA. The CDR3, as DNA: TGTGCCAGCAGCTTAGTGGCAGGGGTAGAATACGAGCAGTACTTC. It codes for CASSLVAGVEYEQYF. The full variable domain, with the rest looked up from reference TRBV7-2 and TRBJ2-7, is GAGVSQSPSNKVTEKGKDVELRCDPISGHTALYWYRQSLGQGLEFLIYFQGNSAPDKSGLPSDRFSAERTGGSVSTLTIQRTQQEDSAVYLCASSLVAGVEYEQYFGPGTRLTVT.

This chain connects TRBV4-2 to TRBJ1-6; D might be TRBD1 (6 bases). The CDR3 totals 15 residues. CDR1 is LGHNA and CDR2 is YNFKEQ in the germline V gene. Trimming took off 3 bases at V and 10 bases at J, with 16 bases between the two ends. CDR3 in DNA: TGTGCCAGCAGCCAGGAACAGGGAAAGGAATCACCCCTCCACTTT. It is translated as CASSQEQGKESPLHF.

This clone was seen once. The chain has TRBV25-1 and TRBJ2-5; a weak D match, TRBD2 (6 bases). The CDR3 spans 15 residues. Trimming removed 5 bases at V and 4 bases at J, with 17 bases between. Germline loops: CDR1 MGHDK, CDR2 SYGVNS. Here the CDR3 reads CASSSAGGGIETQYF. CDR3 DNA sequence: TGTGCCAGCAGTTCAGCCGGCGGAGGGATAGAGACCCAGTACTTC.

The CDR3 loop reads CASSDSDRSSYEQYF. CDR3 DNA sequence: TGCGCCAGCAGTGATTCTGACCGGAGCTCCTACGAGCAGTACTTC. The rearrangement joins TRBV10-2 to TRBJ2-7, with D unresolved. The CDR3 covers 15 residues. Germline V gene lookup returns CDR1 WSHSY and CDR2 SAAADI. Trimming took off 3 bases at V and 0 bases at J, with 12 bases between the two ends.

The chain recombines TRBV5-5 with TRBJ2-5; 7 nucleotides agree with TRBD2. CDR3 length equals 14 residues. CDR1 and CDR2 from the germline V gene are SGHKS and YYEKEE (reference sequence). Unmatched junction bases numbered 5, after V lost 4 bases and J lost 2 bases. The CDR3 coding sequence is TGTGCCAGCAGCCGGGGGGAAGGGCAAGAGACCCAGTACTTC. This gives the protein CASSRGEGQETQYF.

This clone was counted a single time. V usage is TRBV4-2 and J usage is TRBJ1-3; D perhaps matches TRBD1 (5 bases). The V gene's germline CDR1 is LGHNA and CDR2 YNFKEQ. The CDR3 runs 17 residues. With 1 base removed from V and 0 bases from J, the gap between germline ends came to 13 bases. This chain's CDR3 is CASSQAPGGLSGNTIYF. CDR3 nucleotides: TGTGCCAGCAGCCAAGCGCCCGGGGGTCTCTCTGGAAACACCATATATTTT.